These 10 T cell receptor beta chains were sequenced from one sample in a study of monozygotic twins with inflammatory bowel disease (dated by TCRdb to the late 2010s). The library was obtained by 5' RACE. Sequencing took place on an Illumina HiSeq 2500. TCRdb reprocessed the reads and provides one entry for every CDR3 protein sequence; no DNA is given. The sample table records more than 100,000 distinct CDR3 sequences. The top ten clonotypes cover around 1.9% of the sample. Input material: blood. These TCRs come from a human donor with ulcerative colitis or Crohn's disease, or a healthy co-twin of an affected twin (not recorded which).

CDR3 amino acids: CASSFLQSGKNIQYF. The chain couples TRBV27 to TRBJ2-4; TCRdb indicates TRBD2, and absent DNA this call remains unverified. Germline CDR1 is MNHEY and CDR2 is SMNVEV (reference sequence). The CDR3 spans 15 residues.

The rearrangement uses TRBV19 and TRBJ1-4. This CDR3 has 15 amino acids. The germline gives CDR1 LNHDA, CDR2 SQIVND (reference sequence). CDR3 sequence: CASSYRAPANEKLFF.

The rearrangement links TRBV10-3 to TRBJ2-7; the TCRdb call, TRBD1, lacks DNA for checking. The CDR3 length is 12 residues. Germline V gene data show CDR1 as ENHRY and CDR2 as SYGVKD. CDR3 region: CAIRKDGDELYF.

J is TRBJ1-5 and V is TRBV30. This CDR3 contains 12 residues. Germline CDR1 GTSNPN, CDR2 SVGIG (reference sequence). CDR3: CAWSESAGPQHF.

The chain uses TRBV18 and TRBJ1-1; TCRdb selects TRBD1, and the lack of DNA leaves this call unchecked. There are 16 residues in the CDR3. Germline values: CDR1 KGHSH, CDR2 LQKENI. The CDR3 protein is CASSPLGTGTNTEAFF.

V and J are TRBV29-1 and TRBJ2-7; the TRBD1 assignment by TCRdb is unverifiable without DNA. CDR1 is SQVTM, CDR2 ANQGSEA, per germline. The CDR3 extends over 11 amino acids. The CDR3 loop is CSASQGYEQYF.

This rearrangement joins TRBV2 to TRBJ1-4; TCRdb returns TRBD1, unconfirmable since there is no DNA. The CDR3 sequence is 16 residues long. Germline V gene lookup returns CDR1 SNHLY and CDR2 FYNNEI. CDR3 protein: CASSDNRGRAREKLFF. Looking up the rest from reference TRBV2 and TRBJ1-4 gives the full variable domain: EPEVTQTPSHQVTQMGQEVILRCVPISNHLYFYWYRQILGQKVEFLVSFYNNEISEKSEIFDDQFSVERPDGSNFTLKIRSTKLEDSAMYFCASSDNRGRAREKLFFGSGTQLSVL.

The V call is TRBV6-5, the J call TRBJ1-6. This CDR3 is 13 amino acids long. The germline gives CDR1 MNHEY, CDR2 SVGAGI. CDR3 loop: CASRATENSPLHF.

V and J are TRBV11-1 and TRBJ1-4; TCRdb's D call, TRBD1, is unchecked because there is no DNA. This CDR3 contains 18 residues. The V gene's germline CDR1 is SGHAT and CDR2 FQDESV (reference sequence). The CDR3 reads CASSFTTGGAGLGEKLFF.

The CDR3 loop is CASSFPSWGITKNIQYF. The chain employs TRBV12-3 or TRBV12-4 and TRBJ2-4. The CDR3 is 17 amino acids.